This T cell receptor beta chain came from a study of identical twins. Study-wide results and caveats: Models underpredicted monozygotic twin sharing of out-of-frame TCR alpha. A lower insertion count was a feature of abundant cord blood beta clonotypes, with no such feature in memory repertoires.

The CDR3 consists of 14 residues. The germline V and J ends were trimmed by 5 bases and 1 base, with 11 bases remaining between them. TCRdb redid the calling of the 5' RACE reads with MiXCR, one entry per CDR3 protein. The sample consists of 1.5 million to 2 million distinct CDR3 sequences, around 33% of them appearing once. As concerns this clonotype: What it binds is unknown.

The sample consisted of cord blood. This clonotype was sampled from a newborn girl in good health. This chain connects TRBV12-3 or TRBV12-4 to TRBJ1-1; perhaps TRBD1 as D (6 bases). The CDR3 sequence is CASSIQGQNTEAFF. CDR3 coding DNA: TGTGCCAGCAGTATCCAGGGACAGAACACTGAAGCTTTCTTT.